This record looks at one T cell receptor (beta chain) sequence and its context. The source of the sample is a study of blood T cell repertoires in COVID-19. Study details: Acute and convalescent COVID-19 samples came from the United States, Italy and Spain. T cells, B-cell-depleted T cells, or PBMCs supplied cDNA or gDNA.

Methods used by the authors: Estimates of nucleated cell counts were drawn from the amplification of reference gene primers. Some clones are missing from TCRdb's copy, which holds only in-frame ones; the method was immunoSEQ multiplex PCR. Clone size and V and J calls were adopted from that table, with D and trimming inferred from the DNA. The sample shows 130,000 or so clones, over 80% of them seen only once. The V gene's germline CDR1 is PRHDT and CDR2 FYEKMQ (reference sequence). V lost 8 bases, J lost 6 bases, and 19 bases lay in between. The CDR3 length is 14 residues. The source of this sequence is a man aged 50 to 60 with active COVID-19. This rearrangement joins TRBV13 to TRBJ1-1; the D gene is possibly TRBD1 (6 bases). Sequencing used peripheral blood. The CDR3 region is CASPHGGARPEAFF. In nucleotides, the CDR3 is TGTGCCAGCCCGCATGGGGGGGCGCGCCCTGAAGCTTTCTTT.